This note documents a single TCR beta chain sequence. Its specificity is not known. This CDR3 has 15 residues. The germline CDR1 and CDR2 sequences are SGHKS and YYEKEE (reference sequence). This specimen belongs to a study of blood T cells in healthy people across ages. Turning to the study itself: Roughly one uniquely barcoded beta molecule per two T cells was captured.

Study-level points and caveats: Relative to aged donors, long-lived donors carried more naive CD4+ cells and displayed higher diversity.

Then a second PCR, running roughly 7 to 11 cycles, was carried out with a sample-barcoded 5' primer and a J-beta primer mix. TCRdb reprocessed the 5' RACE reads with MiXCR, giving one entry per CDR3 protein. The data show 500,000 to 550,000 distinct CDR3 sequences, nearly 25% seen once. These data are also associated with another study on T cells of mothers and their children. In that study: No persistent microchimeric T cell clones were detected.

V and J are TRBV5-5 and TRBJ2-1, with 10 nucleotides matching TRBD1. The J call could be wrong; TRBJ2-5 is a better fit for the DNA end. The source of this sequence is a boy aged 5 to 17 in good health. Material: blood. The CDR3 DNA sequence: TGTGCCAGCAGCTTGGCCGGGACAGGGGCCAAGACCCAGTACTTC. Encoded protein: CASSLAGTGAKTQYF.